The source of this T cell receptor (beta chain) is a study of CD8+ T cells in alopecia areata (dated by TCRdb to 2016 to 2019). Looking at the study overall: To study T cell clonal expansion in alopecia areata, the researchers applied high-throughput TCRbeta sequencing to both the C3H/HeJ mouse model and human patients. TCRbeta CDR3 regions were amplified by immunoSEQ multiplex PCR with 35 Vbeta forward and 13 Jbeta reverse primers. Human TCRbeta sequencing covered scalp tissue and sorted CD4+ and CD8+ peripheral blood T cells from patchy and totalis/universalis alopecia areata patients and healthy controls. Scalp clonality was compared across normal scalp (n=4), patchy alopecia areata scalp (n=8), and alopecia totalis/universalis scalp (n=8). RNA was extracted with the PAXgene miRNA kit for fixed scalp, the miRNeasy kit for PBMCs, and the RNeasy kit for mouse skin.

The method behind the library was the immunoSEQ multiplex PCR assay. RNA was extracted from all samples and reverse transcribed into cDNA, which served as template for TCR sequencing. First-strand cDNA was synthesized with SuperScript III using a 2:1 mix of oligo-dT and random hexamers. A synthetic immune receptor repertoire was used to measure amplification bias, and any remaining bias was corrected computationally. In the paper's pipeline: Raw reads were preprocessed for error removal, and CDR3 was defined according to IMGT conventions as running from the conserved cysteine to phenylalanine. Clonality was computed as 1 minus the Shannon entropy, with the entropy normalized by log2 of the number of productive unique TCRs. Whether scalp clones were CD4 or CD8 was inferred by matching scalp TCRbeta sequences against CD4 and CD8 repertoires sorted from blood. Here the immuneACCESS table is served through TCRdb, limited to in-frame sequences with V and J called. Missing clones are a known gap in these copies; in checked studies unresolved V genes cover under half, and the rest lacks a known reason. For V, J and clone size, that table is used; D and trimming come from the DNA. The sample table lists some 150,000 clones, 62% of them with a count of one. The ten largest clones capture 30% to 45% of the sample.

The V end loses 3 bases and the J end loses 3 bases, and a stretch of 8 bases separates them. The CDR3 has 13 amino acids, counting the end cysteine and phenylalanine. CDR3 DNA only is kept here, 39 bases in frame from base 1. CDR1 and CDR2 were assigned from the germline V gene (reference sequence) as PRHDT and FYEKMQ. Concerning this clone itself: The antigen it binds to is not known. Per-base qualities were not stored, and no clone one base away is much larger.

After PBMCs were isolated by density centrifugation and stained for CD3, CD4 and CD8, a FACSAria was used to sort CD4+ and CD8+ T cells. Unaffected controls provided scalp biopsies and blood samples. Broad study findings and their caveats: Unlike mouse skin, where gammadelta T cells dominate, normal human skin contains resident alphabeta T cells that get sequenced too, which complicates analysis of the scalp TCR repertoire. Lesional scalp, especially in alopecia totalis/universalis, showed higher clonality and more expanded CD8+ clones than normal scalp, suggesting antigenic drive. Shared TCR sequences between patients were less evident than in mice, which may be partly attributable to HLA diversity in the patient population.

The clonotype was recovered from a human donor in good health. The chain joins TRBV13 to TRBJ2-5; the D segment cannot be called with confidence. The sequencing sample was made of CD8+ T cells sorted from blood. The nucleotides read TGTGCCAGCAGCTTCAACGGAGAAGAGACCCAGTACTTC. It translates as CASSFNGEETQYF. The entire variable domain, with the stretches around the CDR3 drawn from the reference TRBV13 and TRBJ2-5 proteins, is AAGVIQSPRHLIKEKRETATLKCYPIPRHDTVYWYQQGPGQDPQFLISFYEKMQSDKGSIPDRFSAQQFSDYHSELNMSSLELGDSALYFCASSFNGEETQYFGPGTRLLVL.